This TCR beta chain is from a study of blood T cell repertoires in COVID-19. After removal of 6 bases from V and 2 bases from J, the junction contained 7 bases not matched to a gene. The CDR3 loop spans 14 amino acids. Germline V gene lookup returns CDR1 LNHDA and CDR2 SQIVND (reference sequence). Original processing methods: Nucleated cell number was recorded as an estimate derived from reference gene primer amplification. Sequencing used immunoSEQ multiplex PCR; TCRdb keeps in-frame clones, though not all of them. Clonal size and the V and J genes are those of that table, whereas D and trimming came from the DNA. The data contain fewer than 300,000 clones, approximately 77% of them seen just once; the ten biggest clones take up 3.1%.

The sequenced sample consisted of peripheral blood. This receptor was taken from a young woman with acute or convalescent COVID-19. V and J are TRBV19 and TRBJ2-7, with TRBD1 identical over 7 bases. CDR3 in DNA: TGTGCCAGTAGCCCCGGGACAGCACCCTACGAGCAGTACTTC. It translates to CASSPGTAPYEQYF.